Given below is one T cell receptor (beta chain) in context. V gave up 1 base and J gave up 6 bases; unmatched junction bases: 3. CDR3 length: 14 amino acids. Per the germline V gene, CDR1 is SGHTA and CDR2 is FQGTGA. This record belongs to a study of blood T cell repertoires in COVID-19. In the original workflow: Amplification with reference gene primers provided the estimates of nucleated cell counts. Produced via immunoSEQ multiplex PCR; TCRdb's table is partial and in-frame only. Clone size and the V and J calls come from that table; the DNA yielded D and trimming. The sample consists of 100,000 to 150,000 clones, roughly 90% of them appearing once.

The sequence was collected from a woman of 80 years or more with acute or convalescent COVID-19. Sequenced sample: peripheral blood. The chain recombines TRBV7-3 with TRBJ1-2; 9 nucleotides align to TRBD1. CDR3 residues: CASSLSGQGNGYTF. The CDR3 nucleotides are TGTGCCAGCAGCTTAAGCGGACAGGGGAATGGCTACACCTTC.